This T cell receptor (beta chain) originates from a study of T cells in Graves' hyperthyroidism and ophthalmopathy. Study-level findings and limits: In validation, the model predicted ophthalmopathy. These predictions came a median roughly seven months before onset.

Template material for amplifying TCR beta CDR3 regions consisted of RNA transcripts. Using the HTBI primer set, a first-round RT-PCR was run on the TCR CDR3. One entry per CDR3 protein results from TCRdb running MiXCR on the multiplex PCR reads. The table lists roughly 150,000 distinct CDR3 sequences, about 9.4% of them singletons. The CDR3 covers 14 residues. The V gene lost 6 bases and the J gene lost 2 bases, with 13 bases spanning the gap. The germline V gene has CDR1 MDHEN and CDR2 SYDVKM. The table lists this clonotype with many counts. What it recognizes is unknown. Sequencing used blood. This sequence originates from a woman aged 18-35 years with Graves' hyperthyroidism that later progressed to Graves' ophthalmopathy. The V and J genes are TRBV28 and TRBJ1-2, with a possible D match to TRBD1 (6 bases). The chain's CDR3 is CASRIQGENYGYTF. The CDR3 bases are TGTGCCAGCAGGATACAGGGAGAAAACTATGGCTACACCTTC.